The entry below describes one TCR beta chain. The antigen remains undetermined. Time point specified: patch test 1, 2 weeks after DPC sensitization. Treatment here: therapeutic diphenylcyclopropenone sensitization with weekly scalp DPC. This entry comes from a study of human T cells and chemical hapten exposure. Study-level findings and limits: It was expanded TCRs that formed significantly more large CDR3 similarity clusters than controls did.

MiXCR was run by TCRdb on the RACE reads, yielding one entry per CDR3 protein. The table lists roughly 98,000 distinct CDR3 sequences, roughly an eighth of them singletons, with approximately 2% in the top ten. This clonotype was sampled from a woman aged 40 to 50 with alopecia areata. Some clones in this sample may be carry-over from other donors' samples. The specimen was whole blood, collected in connection with sensitization to the hapten diphenylcyclopropenone (DPC).

The CDR3 nucleotides are TGCAGCGCCACGGGACAGGCCTACGAGCAGTACTTC. As protein: CSATGQAYEQYF. V usage is TRBV29-1 and J usage is TRBJ2-7, with 8 bases identical to TRBD1. The germline CDR1 and CDR2 sequences are SQVTM and ANQGSEA. Trimming cost V 7 bases and J 2 bases; bases outside gene matches: 4. This CDR3 comprises 12 residues.